This T cell receptor beta chain was retrieved from a study of blood T cell repertoires in COVID-19. Looking at the study overall: From the United States, Italy and Spain came samples of acute and convalescent COVID-19. T cells, B-cell-depleted T cells, or PBMCs supplied cDNA or gDNA.

The germline V gene encodes CDR1 SGDLS and CDR2 YYNGEE. The CDR3 has 14 amino acids. V lost 0 bases, J lost 4 bases, and 9 bases lay in between. In the authors' workflow: How many nucleated cells were present was estimated from reference gene primer amplification. Assay: immunoSEQ multiplex PCR; the TCRdb copy retains only in-frame clones and omits some. From that table come the V and J calls and clone size; the DNA was used to work out D and trimming. The data contain about 87,000 clones, around 81% of them singletons. The sequence was collected from a woman in her seventies with acute or convalescent COVID-19. The material sequenced was peripheral blood. The chain employs TRBV9 and TRBJ2-3; no firm D call. As DNA, the CDR3 is TGTGCCAGCAGCGTAGAACTGTTCTCAGATACGCAGTATTTT. This sequence encodes CASSVELFSDTQYF.